The 8 T cell receptor beta chains below all came from one sample that was sequenced in a study of beta chain features in type 1 diabetes. General study points: When Type 1 diabetes patients were examined, their TCRB CDR3s proved moderately but significantly shorter in all four CD4+ subsets.

These receptors' antigens are unknown. The whole isolated RNA underwent reverse transcription, so sequencing captured expressed TCRB transcripts. Profiling relied on immunoSEQ multiplex PCR, and the TCRdb table lists in-frame clones only, not all of them. The top ten clones hold 0.095% to 0.15% of a sample with about 650,000 clones, roughly an eighth of them seen once. The sequenced sample consisted of naive CD4+ T cells from blood. All receptors derive from a man aged 25 to 45 with type 1 diabetes.

This clone was counted between two and nine times. The CDR3, as DNA: TGTGCCATCAGTGAGTCTGGAGCGGGGCGCACAGATACGCAGTATTTT. It translates to CAISESGAGRTDTQYF. J is TRBJ2-3 and V is TRBV10-3; 7 nucleotides align to TRBD2. The CDR3 is 16 residues long. V was pared by 0 bases and J by 1 base, with 4 bases of the junction left unmatched. CDR1 and CDR2 from the germline V gene are ENHRY and SYGVKD.

This clone has a handful of counts. The rearrangement joins TRBV4-1 to TRBJ2-3; D may be TRBD1 or TRBD2 (6 bases each). Trimming took 3 bases from V and 1 from J, leaving 17 bases between them. The CDR3 sequence is 17 residues long. Per germline, CDR1 MGHRA and CDR2 YSYEKL. CDR3 bases: TGCGCCAGCAGCCATCCCGGGGGCAGGGCGGGCACAGATACGCAGTATTTT. Residues: CASSHPGGRAGTDTQYF.

This sequence joins TRBV4-3 and TRBJ1-5; 8 nucleotides match TRBD1. CDR3 length: 16 amino acids. The junction had 1 base not matched to a gene; V was cut back by 0 bases and J by 0 bases. Germline CDR1 is LGHNA and CDR2 is YSLEER. CDR3 region: CASSQETGVSNQPQHF. As DNA, the CDR3 is TGCGCCAGCAGCCAAGAGACAGGGGTTAGCAATCAGCCCCAGCATTTT.

The rearrangement joins TRBV6-5 to TRBJ1-2; D remains ambiguous. The germline CDR1 and CDR2 sequences are MNHEY and SVGAGI. CDR3 length: 14 amino acids. Trimming cost V 0 bases and J 5 bases, with 10 bases left between them. The CDR3 here is CASSYSKGWYGYTF. CDR3 DNA sequence: TGTGCCAGCAGTTACTCGAAGGGTTGGTATGGCTACACCTTC.

This sequence joins TRBV7-8 and TRBJ2-3; no definite D call. V dropped 4 bases and J dropped 4 bases, with 15 bases sitting between them. Germline V gene sequence: CDR1 SGHVS, CDR2 FQNEAQ. CDR3 size: 15 residues. CDR3 loop: CASSSSRLGPDTQYF. The CDR3 coding sequence is TGTGCCAGCAGCTCCAGTCGGTTGGGCCCAGATACGCAGTATTTT.

This chain joins TRBV9 and TRBJ1-6; no definite D call. V lost 2 bases and J 5 bases, leaving 8 bases between the germline ends. The CDR3 runs to 14 residues. Germline V gene data show CDR1 as SGDLS and CDR2 as YYNGEE. CDR3 protein: CASSVTGDNSPLHF. The CDR3 nucleotides read TGTGCCAGCAGCGTTACCGGGGATAATTCACCCCTCCACTTT.

This clone was detected a few times. This chain connects TRBV19 to TRBJ2-3, with 7 nucleotides matching TRBD2. Losses at the gene ends were 5 bases for V and 0 bases for J; bases not matched to a gene: 14. Germline V gene data show CDR1 as LNHDA and CDR2 as SQIVND (reference sequence). The CDR3 has 18 residues. This CDR3 reads CASSREWSSGTSTDTQYF. The CDR3 DNA sequence: TGTGCCAGTAGTCGGGAGTGGTCTAGCGGAACTAGCACAGATACGCAGTATTTT.

This clone was detected a few times. The chain joins TRBV7-6 to TRBJ2-2; TRBD2 matches 8 bases. The CDR3 totals 15 residues. V gave up 3 bases and J gave up 5 bases; unmatched junction bases: 5. Per germline, CDR1 SGHVS and CDR2 FNYEAQ. The CDR3 sequence: CASSFQRGYTGELFF. For the CDR3, the DNA is TGTGCCAGCAGCTTTCAGCGGGGGTATACCGGGGAGCTGTTTTTT.